This entry is about one T cell receptor beta chain. This sample was included in a study of T cells in localized non-small cell lung cancer. The CDR3 extends over 13 amino acids. V gave up 3 bases and J gave up 3 bases, with 9 bases separating them. Germline loops: CDR1 MDHEN, CDR2 SYDVKM. Here immunoSEQ multiplex PCR was the method, and the copy in TCRdb shows in-frame clones only, minus some. The sample gives roughly 35,000 clones, 92% of which show up once; about 1.9% is in the top ten. This receptor was taken from an older female donor with stage I lung adenocarcinoma. The sample in question was peripheral blood, obtained before any cancer treatment. This chain uses TRBV28 with TRBJ2-7; D unclear. Here the CDR3 reads CASSFLPGYEQYF. The CDR3 DNA follows: TGTGCCAGCAGTTTCCTCCCGGGCTACGAGCAGTACTTC.